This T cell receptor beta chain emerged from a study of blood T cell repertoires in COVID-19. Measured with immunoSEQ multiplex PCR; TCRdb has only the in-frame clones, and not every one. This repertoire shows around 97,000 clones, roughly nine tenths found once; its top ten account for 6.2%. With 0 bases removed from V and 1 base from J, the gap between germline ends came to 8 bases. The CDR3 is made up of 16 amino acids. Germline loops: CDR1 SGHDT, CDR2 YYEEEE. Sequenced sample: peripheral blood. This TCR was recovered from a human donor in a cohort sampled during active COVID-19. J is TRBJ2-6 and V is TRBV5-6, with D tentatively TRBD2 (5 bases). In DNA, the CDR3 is TGTGCCAGCAGCTTGGAGCGGAGATCTGGGGCCAACGTCCTGACTTTC. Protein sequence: CASSLERRSGANVLTF.